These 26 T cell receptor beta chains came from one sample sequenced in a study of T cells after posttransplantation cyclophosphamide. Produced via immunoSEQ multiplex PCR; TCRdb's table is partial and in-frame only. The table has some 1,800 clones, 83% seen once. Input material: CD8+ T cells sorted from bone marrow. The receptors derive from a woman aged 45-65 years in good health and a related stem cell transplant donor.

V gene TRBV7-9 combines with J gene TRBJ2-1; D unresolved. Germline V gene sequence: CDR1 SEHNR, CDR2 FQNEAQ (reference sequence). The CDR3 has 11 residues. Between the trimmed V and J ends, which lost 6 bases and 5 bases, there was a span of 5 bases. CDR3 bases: TGTGCCAGCAGTAGCAACAATGAGCAGTTCTTC. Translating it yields CASSSNNEQFF.

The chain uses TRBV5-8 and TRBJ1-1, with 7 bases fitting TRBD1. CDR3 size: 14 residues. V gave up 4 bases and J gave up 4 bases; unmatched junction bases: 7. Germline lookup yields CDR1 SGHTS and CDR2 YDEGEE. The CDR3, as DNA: TGTGCCAGCAGCCGTCGACAGGGAGGCACTGAAGCTTTCTTT. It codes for CASSRRQGGTEAFF.

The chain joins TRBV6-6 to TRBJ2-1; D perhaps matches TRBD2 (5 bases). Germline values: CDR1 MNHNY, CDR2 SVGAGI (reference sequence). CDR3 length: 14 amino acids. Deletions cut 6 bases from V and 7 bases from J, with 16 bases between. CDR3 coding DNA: TGTGCCAGCAGCTACCCCCTGCGAGGGAATGAGCAGTTCTTC. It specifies CASSYPLRGNEQFF.

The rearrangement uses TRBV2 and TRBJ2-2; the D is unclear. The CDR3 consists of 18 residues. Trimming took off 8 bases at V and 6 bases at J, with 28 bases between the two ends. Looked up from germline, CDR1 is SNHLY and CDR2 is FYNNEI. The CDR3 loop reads CASGTPEDVAIRPGELFF. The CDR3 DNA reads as TGTGCCAGCGGCACACCTGAGGATGTGGCCATTAGACCCGGGGAGCTGTTTTTT. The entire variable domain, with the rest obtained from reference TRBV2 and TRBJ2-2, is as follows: EPEVTQTPSHQVTQMGQEVILRCVPISNHLYFYWYRQILGQKVEFLVSFYNNEISEKSEIFDDQFSVERPDGSNFTLKIRSTKLEDSAMYFCASGTPEDVAIRPGELFFGEGSRLTVL.

This CDR3 reads CASSPGWDIGYSPLHF. CDR3 coding DNA: TGTGCCAGCAGTCCAGGTTGGGACATAGGGTATTCACCCCTCCACTTT. The chain joins TRBV7-9 to TRBJ1-6; D may be TRBD1 (6 bases). The CDR3 loop spans 16 amino acids. V was clipped by 6 bases and J by 8 bases, with 20 bases between them. Germline CDR1 SEHNR, CDR2 FQNEAQ (reference sequence).

CDR3 sequence: CASSAGGTPLGAFF. For the CDR3, the DNA is TGCGCCAGCAGCGCAGGGGGCACCCCTCTTGGAGCTTTCTTT. The chain joins TRBV4-1 to TRBJ1-1; 8 bases map to TRBD1. J was trimmed by 10 bases and V by 5 bases; bases with no gene match: 12. This CDR3 region has 14 residues. Germline assignment: CDR1 MGHRA and CDR2 YSYEKL.

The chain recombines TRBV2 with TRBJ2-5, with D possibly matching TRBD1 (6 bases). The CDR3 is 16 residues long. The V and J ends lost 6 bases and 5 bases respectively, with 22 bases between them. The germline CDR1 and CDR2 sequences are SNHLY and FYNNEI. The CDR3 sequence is CASRQSGAGRDETQYF. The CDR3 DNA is TGTGCCAGCAGACAATCAGGGGCGGGCCGGGATGAGACCCAGTACTTC.

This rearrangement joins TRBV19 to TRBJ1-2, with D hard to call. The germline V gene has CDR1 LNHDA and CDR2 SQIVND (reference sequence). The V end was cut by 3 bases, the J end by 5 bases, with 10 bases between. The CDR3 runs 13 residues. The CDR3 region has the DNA TGTGCCAGTAGTATCGGTGTTGTATATGGCTACACCTTC. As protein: CASSIGVVYGYTF. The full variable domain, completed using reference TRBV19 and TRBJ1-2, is DGGITQSPKYLFRKEGQNVTLSCEQNLNHDAMYWYRQDPGQGLRLIYYSQIVNDFQKGDIAEGYSVSREKKESFPLTVTSAQKNPTAFYLCASSIGVVYGYTFGSGTRLTVV.

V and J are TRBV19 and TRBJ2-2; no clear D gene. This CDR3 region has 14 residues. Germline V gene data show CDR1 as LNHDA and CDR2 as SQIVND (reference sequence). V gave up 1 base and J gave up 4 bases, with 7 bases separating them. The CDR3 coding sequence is TGTGCCAGTAGTATAGGCAGAAGCACCGGGGAGCTGTTTTTT. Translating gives CASSIGRSTGELFF.

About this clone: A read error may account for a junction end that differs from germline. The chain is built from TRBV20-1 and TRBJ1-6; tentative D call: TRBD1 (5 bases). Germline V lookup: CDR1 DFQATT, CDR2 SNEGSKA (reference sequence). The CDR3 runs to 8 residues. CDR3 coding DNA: TGCAGTGCGCGGGACCTTAACTTT. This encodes CSARDLNF.

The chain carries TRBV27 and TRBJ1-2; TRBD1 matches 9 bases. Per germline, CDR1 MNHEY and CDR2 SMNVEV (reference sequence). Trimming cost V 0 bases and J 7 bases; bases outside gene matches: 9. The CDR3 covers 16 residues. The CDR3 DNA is TGTGCCAGCAGTTTATCTACCGCCGAGACAGGGGGTGGCTACACCTTC. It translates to CASSLSTAETGGGYTF.

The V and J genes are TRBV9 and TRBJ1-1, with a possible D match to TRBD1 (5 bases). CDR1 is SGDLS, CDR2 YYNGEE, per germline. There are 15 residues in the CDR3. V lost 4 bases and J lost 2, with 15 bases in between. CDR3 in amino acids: CASSPPGGVNTEAFF. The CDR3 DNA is TGTGCCAGCAGCCCCCCCGGGGGGGTAAACACTGAAGCTTTCTTT.

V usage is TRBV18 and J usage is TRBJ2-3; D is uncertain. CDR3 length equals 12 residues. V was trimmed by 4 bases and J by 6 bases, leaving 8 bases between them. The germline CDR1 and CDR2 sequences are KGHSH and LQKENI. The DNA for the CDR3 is TGTGCCAGCTCACAACCACAGGATACGCAGTATTTT. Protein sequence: CASSQPQDTQYF.

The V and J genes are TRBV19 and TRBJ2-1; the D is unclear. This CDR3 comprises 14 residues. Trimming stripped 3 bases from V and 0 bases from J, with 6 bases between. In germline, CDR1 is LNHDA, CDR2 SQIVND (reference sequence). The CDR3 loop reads CASSIASSYNEQFF. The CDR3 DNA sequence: TGTGCCAGTAGTATTGCTAGCTCCTACAATGAGCAGTTCTTC.

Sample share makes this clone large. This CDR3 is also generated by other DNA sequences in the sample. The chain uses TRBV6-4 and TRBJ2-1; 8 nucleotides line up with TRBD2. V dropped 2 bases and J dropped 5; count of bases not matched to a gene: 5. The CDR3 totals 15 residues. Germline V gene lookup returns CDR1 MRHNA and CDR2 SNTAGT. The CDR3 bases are TGTGCCAGCAGTGACCCTAGCGGGTACGACAATGAGCAGTTCTTC. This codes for CASSDPSGYDNEQFF.

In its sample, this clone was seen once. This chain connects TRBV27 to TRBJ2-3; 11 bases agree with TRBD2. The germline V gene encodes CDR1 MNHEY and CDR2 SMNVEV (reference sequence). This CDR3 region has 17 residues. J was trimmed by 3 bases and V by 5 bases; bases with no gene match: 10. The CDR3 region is CASSTFPPSGRTDTQYF. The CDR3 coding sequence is TGTGCCAGCAGTACTTTCCCCCCTAGCGGGAGGACAGATACGCAGTATTTT.

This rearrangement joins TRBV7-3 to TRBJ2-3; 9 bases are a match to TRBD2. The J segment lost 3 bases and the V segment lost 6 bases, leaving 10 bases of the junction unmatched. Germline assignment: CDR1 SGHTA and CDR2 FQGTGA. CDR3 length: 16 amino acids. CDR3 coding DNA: TGTGCCAGCAGAAAAGGGGCGGGAGGGCCGACAGATACGCAGTATTTT. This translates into CASRKGAGGPTDTQYF. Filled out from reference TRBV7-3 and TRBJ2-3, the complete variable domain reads GAGVSQTPSNKVTEKGKYVELRCDPISGHTALYWYRQSLGQGPEFLIYFQGTGAADDSGLPNDRFFAVRPEGSVSTLKIQRTERGDSAVYLCASRKGAGGPTDTQYFGPGTRLTVL.

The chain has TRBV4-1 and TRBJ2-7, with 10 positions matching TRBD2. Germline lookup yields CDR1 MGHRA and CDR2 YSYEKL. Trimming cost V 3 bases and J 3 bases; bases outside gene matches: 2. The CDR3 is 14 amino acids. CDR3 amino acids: CASSHSSGGYEQYF. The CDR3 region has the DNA TGCGCCAGCAGCCACTCTAGCGGGGGCTACGAGCAGTACTTC.

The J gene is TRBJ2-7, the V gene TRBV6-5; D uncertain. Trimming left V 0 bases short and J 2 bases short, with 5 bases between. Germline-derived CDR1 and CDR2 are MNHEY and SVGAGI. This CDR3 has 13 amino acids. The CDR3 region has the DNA TGTGCCAGCAGTTACTCCTTAGCCTACGAGCAGTACTTC. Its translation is CASSYSLAYEQYF.

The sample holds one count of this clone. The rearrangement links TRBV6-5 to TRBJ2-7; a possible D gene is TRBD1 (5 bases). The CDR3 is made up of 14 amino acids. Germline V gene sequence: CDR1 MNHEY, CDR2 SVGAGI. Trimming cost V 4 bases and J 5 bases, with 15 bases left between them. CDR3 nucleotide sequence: TGTGCCAGCAGTTCATCGGCAGGGTTCAACGAGCAGTACTTC. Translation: CASSSSAGFNEQYF.

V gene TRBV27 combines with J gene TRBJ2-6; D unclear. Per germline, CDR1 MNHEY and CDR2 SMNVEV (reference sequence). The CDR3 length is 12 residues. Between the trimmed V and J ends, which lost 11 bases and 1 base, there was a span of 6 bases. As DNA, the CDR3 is TGTGCCTCTACTTCTGGGGCCAACGTCCTGACTTTC. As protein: CASTSGANVLTF.

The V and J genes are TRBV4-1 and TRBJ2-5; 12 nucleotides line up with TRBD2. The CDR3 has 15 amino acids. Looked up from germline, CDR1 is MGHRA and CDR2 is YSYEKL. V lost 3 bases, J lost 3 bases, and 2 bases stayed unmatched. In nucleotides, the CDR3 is TGCGCCAGCAGCCAGACTAGCGGGAGAGAAGAGACCCAGTACTTC. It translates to CASSQTSGREETQYF.

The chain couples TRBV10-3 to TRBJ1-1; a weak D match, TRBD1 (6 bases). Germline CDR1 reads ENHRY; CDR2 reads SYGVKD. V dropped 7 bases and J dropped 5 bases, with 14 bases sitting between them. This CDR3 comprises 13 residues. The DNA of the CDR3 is TGTGCCATCAACGGGGGGGCGCGGACTGAAGCTTTCTTT. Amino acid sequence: CAINGGARTEAFF.

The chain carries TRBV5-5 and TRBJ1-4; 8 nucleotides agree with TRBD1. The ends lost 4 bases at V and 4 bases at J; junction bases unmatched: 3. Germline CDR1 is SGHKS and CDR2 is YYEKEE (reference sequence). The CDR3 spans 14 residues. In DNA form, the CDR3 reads TGTGCCAGCAGCCAGACAGGGGTTAATGAAAAACTGTTTTTT. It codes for CASSQTGVNEKLFF.

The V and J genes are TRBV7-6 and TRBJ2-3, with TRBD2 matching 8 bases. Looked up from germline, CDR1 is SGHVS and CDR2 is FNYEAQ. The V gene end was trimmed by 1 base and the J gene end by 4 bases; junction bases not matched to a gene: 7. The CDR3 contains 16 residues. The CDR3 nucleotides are TGTGCCAGCAGCTTAGTTCGGGGGGGCCGGCCAGATACGCAGTATTTT. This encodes CASSLVRGGRPDTQYF. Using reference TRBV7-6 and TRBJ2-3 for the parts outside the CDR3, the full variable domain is GAGVSQSPRYKVTKRGQDVALRCDPISGHVSLYWYRQALGQGPEFLTYFNYEAQQDKSGLPNDRFSAERPEGSISTLTIQRTEQRDSAMYRCASSLVRGGRPDTQYFGPGTRLTVL.

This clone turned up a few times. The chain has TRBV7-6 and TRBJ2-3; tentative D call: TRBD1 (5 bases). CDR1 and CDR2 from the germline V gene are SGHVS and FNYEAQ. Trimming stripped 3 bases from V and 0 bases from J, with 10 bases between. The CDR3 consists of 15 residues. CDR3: CASSFLTVSTDTQYF. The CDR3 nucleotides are TGTGCCAGCAGCTTCCTGACAGTAAGCACAGATACGCAGTATTTT.